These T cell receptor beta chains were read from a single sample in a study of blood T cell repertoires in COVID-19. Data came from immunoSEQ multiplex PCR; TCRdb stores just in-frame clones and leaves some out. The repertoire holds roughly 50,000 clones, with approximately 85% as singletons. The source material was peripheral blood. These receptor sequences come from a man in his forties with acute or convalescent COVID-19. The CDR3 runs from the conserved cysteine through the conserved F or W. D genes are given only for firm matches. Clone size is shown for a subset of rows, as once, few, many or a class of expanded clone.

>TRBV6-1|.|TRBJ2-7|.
TGTGCCAGCAGTGACCCAGCGTTCGGTCTCTCCGAGCAGTACTTC
CASSDPAFGLSEQYF
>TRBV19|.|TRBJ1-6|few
TGTGCCAGTAGAGAAACAGGAATCGACTCACCCCTCCACTTT
CASRETGIDSPLHF
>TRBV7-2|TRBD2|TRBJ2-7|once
TGTGCCAGCAGCCTAGCGGGGCAGTACGAGCAGTACTTC
CASSLAGQYEQYF
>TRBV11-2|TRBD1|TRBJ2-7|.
TGTGCCAGCAGCTTGATGGGGACAGGATCCTACGAGCAGTACTTC
CASSLMGTGSYEQYF
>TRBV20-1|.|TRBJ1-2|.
TGCAGTGCGGAGGTAAACTATGGCTACACCTTC
CSAEVNYGYTF
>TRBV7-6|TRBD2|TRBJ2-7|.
TGTGCCAGCAGCGCCTCGGGGGGCGAGCAGTACTTC
CASSASGGEQYF
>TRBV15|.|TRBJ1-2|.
TGTGCCACCCGAGGTCAGGACAGCTATGGCTACACCTTC
CATRGQDSYGYTF
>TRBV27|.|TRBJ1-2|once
TGTGCCAGCAGAAAGGGATTTATTCCGGGACACCTACTATCAGGCCATGGCTACACCTTC
CASRKGFIPGHLLSGHGYTF
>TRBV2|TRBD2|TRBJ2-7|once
TGTGCCAGCAAGGCCAGCGGGGGCGGCGAGCAGTACTTC
CASKASGGGEQYF
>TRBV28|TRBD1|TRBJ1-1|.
TGTGCCAGCAGTTTAATTTCAGGGGGCACTGAAGCTTTCTTT
CASSLISGGTEAFF
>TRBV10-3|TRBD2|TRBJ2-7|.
TGTGCCATCAGACTTAGCGGGGGGGCCTACGAGCAGTACTTC
CAIRLSGGAYEQYF
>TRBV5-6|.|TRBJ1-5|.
TGTGCCAGCAGCTACTACCTAGGGGAACGCAATCAGCCCCAGCATTTT
CASSYYLGERNQPQHF
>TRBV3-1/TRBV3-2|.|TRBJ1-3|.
TGTGCCAGCAGTCACGGTTCTGGAAACACCATATATTTT
CASSHGSGNTIYF
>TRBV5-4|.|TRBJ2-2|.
TGTGCCAGCAGCTCCACCGGTGTATCCGGGGAGCTGTTTTTT
CASSSTGVSGELFF
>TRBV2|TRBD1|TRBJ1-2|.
TGTGCCAGGGGACAGGGGCAGGTCTATGGCTACACCTTC
CARGQGQVYGYTF
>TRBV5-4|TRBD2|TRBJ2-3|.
TGTGCCAGCAGCTTGCCTAGCGGCAGGGAAGATACGCAGTATTTT
CASSLPSGREDTQYF
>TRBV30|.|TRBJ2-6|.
TGTGCCTGGAGGGCCTCTGGGGCCAACGTCCTGACTTTC
CAWRASGANVLTF
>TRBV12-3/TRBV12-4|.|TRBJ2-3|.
TGTGCCAGCACCCCCTCAGATACGCAGTATTTT
CASTPSDTQYF
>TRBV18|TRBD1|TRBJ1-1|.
TGTGCCAGCTCTAGGACAGGCACAGGCCACCAAAACACTGAAGCTTTCTTT
CASSRTGTGHQNTEAFF
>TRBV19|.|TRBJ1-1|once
TGTGCCAGTAGTAGGGACATCCGGAACACTGAAGCTTTCTTT
CASSRDIRNTEAFF
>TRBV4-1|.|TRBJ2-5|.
TGCGCCAGCAGCCCCTGGGGCCACAAGGGAGAGACCCAGTACTTC
CASSPWGHKGETQYF
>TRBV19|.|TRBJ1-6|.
TGTGCCAGTAGTGGCACAGGGCGATGGTCACCCCTCCACTTT
CASSGTGRWSPLHF
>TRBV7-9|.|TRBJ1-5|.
TGTGCCAGCAGCCCCGCGTCGGGGGGCAATCAGCCCCAGCATTTT
CASSPASGGNQPQHF
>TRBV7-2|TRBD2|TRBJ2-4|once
TGTGCCAGCAGCTTGGGGAGCGGGGGGGCAAAGGGTGGCAAAAACATTCAGTACTTC
CASSLGSGGAKGGKNIQYF
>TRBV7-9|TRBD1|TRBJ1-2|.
TGTGCCAGCAGCTTAGTAAGACAGGGAGTCAGCGGCTACACCTTC
CASSLVRQGVSGYTF
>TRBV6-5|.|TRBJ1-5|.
TGTGCCAGCAGGCCCAGTTCTCCCCCAAATCAGCCCCAGCATTTT
CASRPSSPPNQPQHF
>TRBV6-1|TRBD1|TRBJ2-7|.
TGTGCCAGCAGTGGGGATTGGACAGGAGAGTACGTATACGAGCAGTACTTC
CASSGDWTGEYVYEQYF
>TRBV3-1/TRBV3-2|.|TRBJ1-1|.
TGTGCCAGCAGCCAAGATCTTCGGGGAGAGGAAGCTTTCTTT
CASSQDLRGEEAFF
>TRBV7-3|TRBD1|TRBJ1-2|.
TGTGCCAGCAGCTCTGGACAGGGGAATGGCTACACCTTC
CASSSGQGNGYTF
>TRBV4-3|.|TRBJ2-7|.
TGCGCCAGCAGCCAAGGGGCCAACCGCTACGAGCAGTACTTC
CASSQGANRYEQYF
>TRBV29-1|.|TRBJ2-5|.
TGCAGCGTTGGGCTCCCAGAAGAGACCCAGTACTTC
CSVGLPEETQYF
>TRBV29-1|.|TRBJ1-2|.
TGCAGCGTTGAAGTAGGGGTAGGGTATGGCTACACCTTC
CSVEVGVGYGYTF